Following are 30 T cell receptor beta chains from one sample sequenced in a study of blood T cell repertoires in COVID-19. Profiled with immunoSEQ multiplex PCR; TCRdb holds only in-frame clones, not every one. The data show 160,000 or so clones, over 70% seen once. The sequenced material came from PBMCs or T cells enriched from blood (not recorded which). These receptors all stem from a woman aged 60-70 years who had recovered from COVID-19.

The CDR3 DNA sequence: TGTGCCACCAGTGAGCACAGGGTTACCGGGGAGCTGTTTTTT. Amino acid sequence: CATSEHRVTGELFF. The J gene is TRBJ2-2, the V gene TRBV24-1, with D possibly matching TRBD1 (6 bases). The CDR3 runs to 14 residues. Germline V lookup: CDR1 KGHDR, CDR2 SFDVKD. V was clipped by 4 bases and J by 5 bases, with 10 bases between them.

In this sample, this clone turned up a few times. The CDR3: CAISGTSRRGDSNQPQHF. The CDR3 bases are TGTGCCATCAGTGGGACTTCAAGGAGAGGAGATAGCAATCAGCCCCAGCATTTT. V is TRBV10-3 and J is TRBJ1-5; D call uncertain. Germline V lookup: CDR1 ENHRY, CDR2 SYGVKD. The V and J ends lost 4 bases and 0 bases respectively, with 19 bases between them. This CDR3 region has 18 residues.

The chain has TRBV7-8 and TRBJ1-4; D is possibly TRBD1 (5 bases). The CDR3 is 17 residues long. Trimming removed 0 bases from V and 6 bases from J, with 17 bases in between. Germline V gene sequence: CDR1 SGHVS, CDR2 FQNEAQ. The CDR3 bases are TGTGCCAGCAGCTTAGCGGGATGGGTCAGGGCCCATGAAAAACTGTTTTTT. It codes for CASSLAGWVRAHEKLFF.

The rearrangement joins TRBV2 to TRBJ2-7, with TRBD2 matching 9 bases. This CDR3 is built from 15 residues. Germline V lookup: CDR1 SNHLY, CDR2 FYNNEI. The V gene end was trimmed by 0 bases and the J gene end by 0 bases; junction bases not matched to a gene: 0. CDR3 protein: CASSEASGGSYEQYF. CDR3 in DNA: TGTGCCAGCAGTGAAGCTAGCGGGGGCTCCTACGAGCAGTACTTC.

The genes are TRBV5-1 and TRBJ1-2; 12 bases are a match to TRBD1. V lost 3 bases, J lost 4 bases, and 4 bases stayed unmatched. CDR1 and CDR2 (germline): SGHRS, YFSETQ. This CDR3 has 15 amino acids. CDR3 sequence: CASSWGTGGSYGYTF. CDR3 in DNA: TGCGCCAGCAGCTGGGGGACAGGGGGCTCCTATGGCTACACCTTC.

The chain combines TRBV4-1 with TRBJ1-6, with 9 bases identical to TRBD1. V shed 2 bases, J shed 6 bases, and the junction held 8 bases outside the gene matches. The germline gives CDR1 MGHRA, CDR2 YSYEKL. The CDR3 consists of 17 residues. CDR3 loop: CASSQYSPGQGNSPLHF. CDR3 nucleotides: TGCGCCAGCAGCCAATACTCCCCGGGACAGGGTAATTCACCCCTCCACTTT.

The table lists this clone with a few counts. CDR3 region: CASSPLEDRYRANYGYTF. In DNA, the CDR3 is TGTGCCAGTAGTCCGCTTGAGGACAGGTACCGAGCTAACTATGGCTACACCTTC. The chain uses TRBV19 and TRBJ1-2; TRBD1 matches 7 bases. This CDR3 contains 18 residues. CDR1 is LNHDA, CDR2 SQIVND, per germline (reference sequence). Trimming cost V 5 bases and J 0 bases; bases outside gene matches: 15.

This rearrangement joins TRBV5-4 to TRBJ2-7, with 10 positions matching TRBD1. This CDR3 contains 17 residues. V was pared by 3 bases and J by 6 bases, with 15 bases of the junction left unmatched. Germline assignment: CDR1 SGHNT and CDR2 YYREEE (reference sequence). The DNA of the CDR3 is TGTGCCAGCAGCTCACCGGGACAGGGGACCCGTTTGGTCGAGCAGTACTTC. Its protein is CASSSPGQGTRLVEQYF. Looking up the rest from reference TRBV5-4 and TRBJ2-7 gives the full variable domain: ETGVTQSPTHLIKTRGQQVTLRCSSQSGHNTVSWYQQALGQGPQFIFQYYREEENGRGNFPPRFSGLQFPNYSSELNVNALELDDSALYLCASSSPGQGTRLVEQYFGPGTRLTVT.

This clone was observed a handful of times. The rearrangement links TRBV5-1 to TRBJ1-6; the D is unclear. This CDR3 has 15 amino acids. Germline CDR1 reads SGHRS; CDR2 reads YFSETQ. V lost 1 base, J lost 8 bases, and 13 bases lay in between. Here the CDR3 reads CASSLFESRDSPLHF. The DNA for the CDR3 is TGCGCCAGCAGCTTGTTTGAGAGTCGTGATTCACCCCTCCACTTT. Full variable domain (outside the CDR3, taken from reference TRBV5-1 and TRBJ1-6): KAGVTQTPRYLIKTRGQQVTLSCSPISGHRSVSWYQQTPGQGLQFLFEYFSETQRNKGNFPGRFSGRQFSNSRSEMNVSTLELGDSALYLCASSLFESRDSPLHFGNGTRLTVT.

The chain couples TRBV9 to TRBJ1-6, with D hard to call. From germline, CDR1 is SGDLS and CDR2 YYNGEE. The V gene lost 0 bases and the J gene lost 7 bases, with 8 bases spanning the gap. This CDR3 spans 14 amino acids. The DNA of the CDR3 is TGTGCCAGCAGCGTAGAACATACCAATTCACCCCTCCACTTT. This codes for CASSVEHTNSPLHF.

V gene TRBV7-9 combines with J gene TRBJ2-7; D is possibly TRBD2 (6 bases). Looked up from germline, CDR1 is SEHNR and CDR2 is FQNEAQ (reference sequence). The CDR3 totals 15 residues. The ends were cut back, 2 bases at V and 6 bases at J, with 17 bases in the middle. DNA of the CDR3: TGTGCCAGCAGCTTATTCGCCGGGAGAATGGCCGAGCAGTACTTC. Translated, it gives CASSLFAGRMAEQYF.

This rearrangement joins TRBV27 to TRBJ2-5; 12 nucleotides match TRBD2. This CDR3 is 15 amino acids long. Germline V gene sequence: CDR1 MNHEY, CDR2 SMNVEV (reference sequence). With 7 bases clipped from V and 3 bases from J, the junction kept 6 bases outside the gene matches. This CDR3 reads CASTRLAGGKETQYF. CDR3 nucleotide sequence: TGTGCCAGCACTCGTCTAGCGGGGGGGAAAGAGACCCAGTACTTC.

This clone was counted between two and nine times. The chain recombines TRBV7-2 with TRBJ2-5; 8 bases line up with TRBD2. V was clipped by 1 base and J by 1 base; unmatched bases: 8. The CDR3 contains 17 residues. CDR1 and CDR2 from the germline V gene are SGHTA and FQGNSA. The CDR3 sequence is CASSLGGLVFAQETQYF. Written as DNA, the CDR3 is TGTGCCAGCAGCTTAGGGGGACTAGTCTTCGCCCAAGAGACCCAGTACTTC.

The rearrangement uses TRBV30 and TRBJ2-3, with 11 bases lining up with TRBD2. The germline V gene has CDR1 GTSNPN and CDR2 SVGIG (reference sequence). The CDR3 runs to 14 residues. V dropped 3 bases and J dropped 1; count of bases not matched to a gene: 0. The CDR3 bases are TGTGCCTGGAGACTAGCGGGGGGCACAGATACGCAGTATTTT. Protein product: CAWRLAGGTDTQYF.

Written as DNA, the CDR3 is TGCGCCAGCAGCCAACCGGGGACAGGGGGAAACACCATATATTTT. This translates into CASSQPGTGGNTIYF. The rearrangement joins TRBV4-1 to TRBJ1-3, with 9 bases lining up with TRBD1. CDR3 length: 15 amino acids. V lost 2 bases to trimming and J lost 4 bases; unmatched junction nucleotides: 3. Germline lookup yields CDR1 MGHRA and CDR2 YSYEKL.

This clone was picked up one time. CDR3 bases: TGTGCCAGCAGCTTTACGGGGGGGCGAACCGGGGAGCTGTTTTTT. Translated, it gives CASSFTGGRTGELFF. The chain links TRBV5-4 to TRBJ2-2; the match to TRBD2 covers 8 bases. The CDR3 has 15 amino acids. Per the germline V gene, CDR1 is SGHNT and CDR2 is YYREEE (reference sequence). V lost 2 bases to trimming and J lost 5 bases; unmatched junction nucleotides: 5.

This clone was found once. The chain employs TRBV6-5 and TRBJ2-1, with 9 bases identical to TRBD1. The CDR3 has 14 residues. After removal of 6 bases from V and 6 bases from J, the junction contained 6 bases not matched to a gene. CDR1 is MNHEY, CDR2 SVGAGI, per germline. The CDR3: CASSPDRGGNEQFF. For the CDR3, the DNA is TGTGCCAGCAGCCCGGACAGGGGAGGCAATGAGCAGTTCTTC.

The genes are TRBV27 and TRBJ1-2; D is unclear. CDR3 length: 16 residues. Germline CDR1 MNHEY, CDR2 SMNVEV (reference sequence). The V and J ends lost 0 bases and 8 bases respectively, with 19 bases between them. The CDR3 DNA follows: TGTGCCAGCAGTTTATCCAGTTTTGGGCCGGCGGGCGGCTACACCTTC. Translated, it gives CASSLSSFGPAGGYTF.

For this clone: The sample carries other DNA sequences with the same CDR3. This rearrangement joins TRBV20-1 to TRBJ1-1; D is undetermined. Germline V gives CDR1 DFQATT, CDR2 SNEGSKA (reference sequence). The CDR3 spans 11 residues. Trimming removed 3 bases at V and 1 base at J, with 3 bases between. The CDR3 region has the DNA TGCAGTGCTAGCAGGAACACTGAAGCTTTCTTT. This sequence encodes CSASRNTEAFF.

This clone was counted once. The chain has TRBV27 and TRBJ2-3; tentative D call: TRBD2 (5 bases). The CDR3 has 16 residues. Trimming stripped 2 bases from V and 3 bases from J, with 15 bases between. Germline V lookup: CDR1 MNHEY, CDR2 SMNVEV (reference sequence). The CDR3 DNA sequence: TGTGCCAGCAGTTTAAGATATTGGGAGTTAACAGATACGCAGTATTTT. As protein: CASSLRYWELTDTQYF.

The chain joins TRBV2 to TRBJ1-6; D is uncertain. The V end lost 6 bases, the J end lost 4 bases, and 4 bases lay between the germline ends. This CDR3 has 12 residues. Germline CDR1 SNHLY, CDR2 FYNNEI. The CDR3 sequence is CASRAYNSPLHF. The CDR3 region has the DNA TGTGCCAGCAGGGCTTATAATTCACCCCTCCACTTT.

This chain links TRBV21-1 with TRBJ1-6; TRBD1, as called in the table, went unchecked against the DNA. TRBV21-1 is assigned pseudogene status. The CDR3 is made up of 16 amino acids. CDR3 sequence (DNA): TGTGCCAGCAGCGCCCTACACGGACAGGGGACGACACCCCTCCACTTT. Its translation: CASSALHGQGTTPLHF.

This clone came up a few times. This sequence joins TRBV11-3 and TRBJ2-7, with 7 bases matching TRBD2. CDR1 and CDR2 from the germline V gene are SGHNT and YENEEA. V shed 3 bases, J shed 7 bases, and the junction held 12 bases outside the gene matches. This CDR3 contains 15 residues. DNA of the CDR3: TGTGCCAGCAGCTTTTCCGGGACTACGTCTGAGGAGCAGTACTTC. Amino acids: CASSFSGTTSEEQYF.

The DNA of the CDR3 is TGTGCCTGGAAGACCATTCAGGGGGCTCGCGAAAAACTGTTTTTT. Translated: CAWKTIQGAREKLFF. J is TRBJ1-4 and V is TRBV30; 8 nucleotides line up with TRBD1. Germline assignment: CDR1 GTSNPN and CDR2 SVGIG (reference sequence). The CDR3 has 15 residues. V dropped 4 bases and J dropped 8; count of bases not matched to a gene: 12. Looking up the rest from reference TRBV30 and TRBJ1-4 gives the full variable domain: SQTIHQWPATLVQPVGSPLSLECTVEGTSNPNLYWYRQAAGRGLQLLFYSVGIGQISSEVPQNLSASRPQDRQFILSSKKLLLSDSGFYLCAWKTIQGAREKLFFGSGTQLSVL.

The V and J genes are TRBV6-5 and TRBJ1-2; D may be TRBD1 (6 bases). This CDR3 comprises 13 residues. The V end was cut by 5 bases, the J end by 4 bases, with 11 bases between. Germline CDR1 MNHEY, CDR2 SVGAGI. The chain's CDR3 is CASSRQAGYGYTF. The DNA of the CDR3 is TGTGCCAGCAGTCGACAGGCGGGCTATGGCTACACCTTC.

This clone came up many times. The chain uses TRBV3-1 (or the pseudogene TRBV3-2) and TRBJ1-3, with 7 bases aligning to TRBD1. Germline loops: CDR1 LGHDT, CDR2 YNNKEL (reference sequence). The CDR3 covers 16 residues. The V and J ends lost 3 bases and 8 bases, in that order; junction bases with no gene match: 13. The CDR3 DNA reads TGTGCCAGCAGCCAGGGACTGACAGGGAGAAGACACACCATATATTTT. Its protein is CASSQGLTGRRHTIYF.

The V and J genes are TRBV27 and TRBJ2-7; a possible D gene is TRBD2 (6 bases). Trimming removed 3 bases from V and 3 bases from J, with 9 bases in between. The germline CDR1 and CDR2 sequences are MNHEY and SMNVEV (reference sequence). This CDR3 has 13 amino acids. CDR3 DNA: TGTGCCAGCAGTTTGGGGAGGTACTACGAGCAGTACTTC. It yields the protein CASSLGRYYEQYF.

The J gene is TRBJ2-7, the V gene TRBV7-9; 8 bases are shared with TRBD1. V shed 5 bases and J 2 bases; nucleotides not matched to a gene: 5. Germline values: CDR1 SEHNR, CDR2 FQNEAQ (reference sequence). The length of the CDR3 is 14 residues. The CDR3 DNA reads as TGTGCCAGCAGCGGCGAGGACAGGGCCTACGAGCAGTACTTC. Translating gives CASSGEDRAYEQYF.

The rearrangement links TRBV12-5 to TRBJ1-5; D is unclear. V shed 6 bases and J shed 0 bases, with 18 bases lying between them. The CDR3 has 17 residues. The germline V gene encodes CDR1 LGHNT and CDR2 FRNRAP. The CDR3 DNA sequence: TGTGCTAGTGGCCCCGGGGAGCTTATCTATAGCAATCAGCCCCAGCATTTT. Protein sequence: CASGPGELIYSNQPQHF.

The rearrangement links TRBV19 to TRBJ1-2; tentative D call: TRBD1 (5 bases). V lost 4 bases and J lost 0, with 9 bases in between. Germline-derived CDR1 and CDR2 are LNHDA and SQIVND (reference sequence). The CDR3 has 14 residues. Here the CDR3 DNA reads TGTGCCAGTAGTAGAAGGGGCCCTAACTATGGCTACACCTTC. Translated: CASSRRGPNYGYTF.